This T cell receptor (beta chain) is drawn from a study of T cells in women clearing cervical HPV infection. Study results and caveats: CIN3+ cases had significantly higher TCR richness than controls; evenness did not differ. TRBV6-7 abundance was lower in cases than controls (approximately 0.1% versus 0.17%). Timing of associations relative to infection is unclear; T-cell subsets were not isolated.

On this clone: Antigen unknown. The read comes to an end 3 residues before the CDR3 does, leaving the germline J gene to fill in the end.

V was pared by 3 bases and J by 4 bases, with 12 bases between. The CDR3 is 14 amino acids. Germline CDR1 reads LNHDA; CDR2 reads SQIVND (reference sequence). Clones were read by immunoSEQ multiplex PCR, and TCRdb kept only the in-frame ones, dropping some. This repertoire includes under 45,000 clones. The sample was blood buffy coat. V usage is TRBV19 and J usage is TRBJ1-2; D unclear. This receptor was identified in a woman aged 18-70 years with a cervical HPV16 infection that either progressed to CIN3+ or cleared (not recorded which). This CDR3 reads CASSIPSTFYGYTF. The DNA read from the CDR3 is TGTGCCAGTAGTATCCCCTCAACATTCTATGGC.